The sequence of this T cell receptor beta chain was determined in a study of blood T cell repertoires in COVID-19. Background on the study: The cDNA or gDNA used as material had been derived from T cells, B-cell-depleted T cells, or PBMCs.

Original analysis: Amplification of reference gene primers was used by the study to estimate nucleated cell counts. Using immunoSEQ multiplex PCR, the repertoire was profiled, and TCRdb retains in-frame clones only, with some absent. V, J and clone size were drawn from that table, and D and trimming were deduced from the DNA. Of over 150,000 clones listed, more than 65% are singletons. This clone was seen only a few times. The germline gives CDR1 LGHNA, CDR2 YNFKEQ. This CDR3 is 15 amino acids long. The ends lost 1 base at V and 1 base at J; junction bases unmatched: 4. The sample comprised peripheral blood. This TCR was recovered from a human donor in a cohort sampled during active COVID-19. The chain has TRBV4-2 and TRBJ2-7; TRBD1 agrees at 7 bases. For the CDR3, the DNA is TGTGCCAGCAGCCAAGGACAGGGTCTATCCTACGAGCAGTACTTC. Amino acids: CASSQGQGLSYEQYF.